These 10 T cell receptor beta chains came from one sample sequenced in a study of T cells after yellow fever vaccination. TCRdb used MiXCR to reprocess the 5' RACE reads, holding one entry per CDR3 protein. This table holds approximately 300,000 distinct CDR3 sequences, around a tenth found once. The material was CD4+ T cells sorted from PBMCs, obtained 45 days after the yellow fever booster vaccination. Receptors originate from a man in his late teens or twenties who received the YFV17D yellow fever vaccine.

At least ten counts were recorded for this clonotype. V is TRBV4-2 and J is TRBJ2-5, with 9 bases matching TRBD2. The V gene end was trimmed by 1 base and the J gene end by 3 bases; junction bases not matched to a gene: 6. The CDR3 sequence is 16 residues long. Germline assignment: CDR1 LGHNA and CDR2 YNFKEQ. CDR3 residues: CASSQARVAGEETQYF. In nucleotides, the CDR3 is TGTGCCAGCAGCCAAGCTCGGGTAGCGGGGGAAGAGACCCAGTACTTC.

The chain joins TRBV4-3 to TRBJ1-6; 10 nucleotides match TRBD1. The CDR3 runs to 17 residues. The ends lost 2 bases at V and 7 bases at J; junction bases unmatched: 8. The germline gives CDR1 LGHNA, CDR2 YSLEER. The DNA for the CDR3 is TGCGCCAGCAGCCAATTAACGGGACAGGGGATGAATTCACCCCTCCACTTT. This encodes CASSQLTGQGMNSPLHF.

This chain uses TRBV5-6 with TRBJ2-1, with TRBD1 as a possible D gene (8 bases). V lost 1 base and J lost 0, with 17 bases in between. The CDR3 extends over 18 amino acids. Per germline, CDR1 SGHDT and CDR2 YYEEEE. DNA of the CDR3: TGTGCCAGCAGCTTGATTCGGTACAGGGGGGGCTCCTACAATGAGCAGTTCTTC. It specifies CASSLIRYRGGSYNEQFF. Looking up the rest from reference TRBV5-6 and TRBJ2-1 gives the full variable domain: DAGVTQSPTHLIKTRGQQVTLRCSPKSGHDTVSWYQQALGQGPQFIFQYYEEEERQRGNFPDRFSGHQFPNYSSELNVNALLLGDSALYLCASSLIRYRGGSYNEQFFGPGTRLTVL.

The chain couples TRBV4-2 to TRBJ1-1; 7 nucleotides line up with TRBD1. J was trimmed by 3 bases and V by 1 base; bases with no gene match: 8. CDR1 and CDR2 (germline): LGHNA, YNFKEQ. CDR3 length: 16 amino acids. The CDR3 is CASSQGRPQGDTEAFF. CDR3 nucleotides: TGTGCCAGCAGCCAAGGACGCCCTCAGGGGGACACTGAAGCTTTCTTT.

This clonotype has ten or more counts. This rearrangement joins TRBV4-1 to TRBJ2-1, with a possible D match to TRBD1 (5 bases). In germline, CDR1 is MGHRA, CDR2 YSYEKL. V lost 1 base, J lost 3 bases, and 13 bases lay in between. The CDR3 consists of 16 residues. The chain's CDR3 is CASSQVFRRGYNEQFF. The DNA for the CDR3 is TGCGCCAGCAGCCAAGTCTTTAGAAGGGGCTACAATGAGCAGTTCTTC.

The chain employs TRBV11-2 and TRBJ1-6; D unresolved. Germline V CDR1 and CDR2: SGHAT, FQNNGV. The CDR3 length is 14 residues. V was cut by 1 base and J by 7 bases, with 8 bases left in between. The CDR3 here is CASSLGTDNSPLHF. In nucleotides, the CDR3 is TGTGCCAGCAGCTTAGGGACGGACAATTCACCCCTCCACTTT.

This clonotype showed up just a few times. The chain combines TRBV10-3 with TRBJ1-6; 7 positions agree with TRBD1. With V trimmed by 6 bases and J by 6 bases, 11 bases remained unmatched. In germline, CDR1 is ENHRY, CDR2 SYGVKD. This CDR3 region has 16 residues. For the CDR3, the DNA is TGTGCCATCAGATCCGGGACAGCCTCTTCTAATTCACCCCTCCACTTT. Encoded protein: CAIRSGTASSNSPLHF.

The rearrangement links TRBV6-6 to TRBJ1-1, with 9 positions matching TRBD1. V lost 0 bases, J lost 12 bases, and 5 bases stayed unmatched. Per germline, CDR1 MNHNY and CDR2 SVGAGI (reference sequence). The CDR3 is made up of 13 amino acids. In DNA form, the CDR3 reads TGTGCCAGCAGTTACTCGGACAGGGGAACACCTTTCTTT. This translates into CASSYSDRGTPFF.

The chain uses TRBV4-3 and TRBJ1-2, with TRBD1 identical over 7 bases. Per the germline V gene, CDR1 is LGHNA and CDR2 is YSLEER. V shed 3 bases and J 14 bases; nucleotides not matched to a gene: 9. The CDR3 totals 12 residues. CDR3 coding DNA: TGCGCCAGCAGCCACCGGGACAGCGCGAGGACCTTC. Translation gives CASSHRDSARTF.

Ten or more counts support this clonotype. The V call is TRBV15, the J call TRBJ1-2; D gene ambiguous. The germline CDR1 and CDR2 sequences are LNHNV and YYDKDF (reference sequence). V dropped 0 bases and J dropped 6 bases, with 17 bases sitting between them. The CDR3 runs to 16 residues. This CDR3 is CATSRDPRSDVHGYTF. The CDR3 DNA is TGTGCCACCAGCAGAGATCCCCGGAGCGACGTGCATGGCTACACCTTC.